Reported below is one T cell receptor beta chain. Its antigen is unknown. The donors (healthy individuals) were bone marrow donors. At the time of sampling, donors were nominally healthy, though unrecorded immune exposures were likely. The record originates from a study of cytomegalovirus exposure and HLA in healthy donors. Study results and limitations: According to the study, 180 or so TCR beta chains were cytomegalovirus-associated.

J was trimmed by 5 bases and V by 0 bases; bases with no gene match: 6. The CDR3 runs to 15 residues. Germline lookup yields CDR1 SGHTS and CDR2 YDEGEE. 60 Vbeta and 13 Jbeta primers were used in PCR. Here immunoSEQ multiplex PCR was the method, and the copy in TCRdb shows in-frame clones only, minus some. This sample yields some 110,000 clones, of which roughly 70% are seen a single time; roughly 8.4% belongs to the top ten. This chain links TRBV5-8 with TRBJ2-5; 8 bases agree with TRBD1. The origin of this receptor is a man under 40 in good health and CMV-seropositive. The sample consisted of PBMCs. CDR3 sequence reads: CASSLGAGGRETQYF. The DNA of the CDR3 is TGTGCCAGCAGCTTGGGGGCAGGGGGCAGGGAGACCCAGTACTTC.